The text below deals with one T cell receptor (beta chain). This entry comes from a study of blood T cell repertoires in COVID-19. Study information: From the United States, Italy and Spain came samples of acute and convalescent COVID-19.

The CDR3 is 14 amino acids. Trimming shortened V by 5 bases and J by 5 bases, and 15 bases separated the two germline ends. CDR1 and CDR2 (germline): SGHNT, YENEEA. In the authors' workflow: Cell counts per sample came from amplifying reference gene primers. The protocol was immunoSEQ multiplex PCR, while the TCRdb copy is restricted to in-frame clones and leaves out a portion. That table gives V, J and clone size, and the DNA gave D and trimming. The sample includes some 220,000 clones, about four fifths of them seen just once. This sequence originates from a man in his forties or fifties with acute or convalescent COVID-19. The source material was peripheral blood. The chain links TRBV11-3 to TRBJ2-5; D is undetermined. For the CDR3, the DNA is TGTGCCAGCAGCCCCGGCGTACTCGGGGAGACCCAGTACTTC. It specifies CASSPGVLGETQYF.